This T cell receptor beta chain derives from a study of T-cell reconstitution after alpha-beta-depleted transplantation in children. Points from the study as a whole: The origin of high day-60 TCRbeta diversity in some patients lay in surviving recipient T cells and thymic progenitors. Several hundred expanded graft clones reportedly gave rise to the alpha-beta T cells present about two months after transplant. A year post-transplant, T-cell counts and diversity derived mostly from newly produced T cells.

The germline gives CDR1 SGHDT, CDR2 YYEEEE. The CDR3 runs to 12 residues. V was pared by 0 bases and J by 8 bases, with 7 bases between. The library targeted TCRbeta and was prepared with unique molecular identifiers. TCRdb reanalysed the PCR reads using MiXCR and keeps one entry per CDR3 protein. The sample comprises 200,000 to 250,000 distinct CDR3 sequences, approximately 11% of which are singletons, and 28% rests with the top ten. This clonotype was picked up a small number of times. Its antigen is still unknown. The sequences come from PBMCs, collected before TCRalphabeta/CD19-depleted stem cell transplant. The receptor's source is a child under two years old with acute myeloid leukemia, due to receive a stem cell transplant. The J gene is TRBJ2-3, the V gene TRBV5-6; D is ambiguous. The DNA of the CDR3 is TGTGCCAGCAGCTTGGAGTCGGCTACGCAGTATTTT. It codes for CASSLESATQYF. The complete variable domain, with remaining parts taken from reference TRBV5-6 and TRBJ2-3, reads DAGVTQSPTHLIKTRGQQVTLRCSPKSGHDTVSWYQQALGQGPQFIFQYYEEEERQRGNFPDRFSGHQFPNYSSELNVNALLLGDSALYLCASSLESATQYFGPGTRLTVL.